This T cell receptor (beta chain) derives from a study of cytomegalovirus exposure and HLA in healthy donors (dated by TCRdb to the late 2010s). Regarding the study in general: An earlier analysis of several hundred of the donors reported 250 to 300 Gb of sequence data and 117 million unique TCR beta sequences from roughly 180 million T cells. The number of donors typed differed by locus, with about 629-640 for A, B, C, DRB1 and DQB1, around 500 for DQA1, approximately 570 for DPA1, and 450 to 480 for DPB1. The genetic ancestry cluster associated with self-reported Caucasian donors included over 80% of the approximately 430 genotyped donors. Class I and class II HLA loci were covered by the typing at four-digit resolution. In a later genetic analysis, genome-wide SNP genotypes for about three fifths of the roughly 670 donors were used, and that subset was treated as a discovery cohort. The T cell repertoires of around 730 subjects were profiled by immunosequencing and related to cytomegalovirus serostatus. The later analysis used no new phenotypic data to find candidate immune exposures, relying instead on TCR beta sequences and their occurrence across donors. Because of strong linkage in the cohort, five DR-DQ haplotypes were treated as single units for association and clustering. To predict cytomegalovirus infection status, the study brought together high-throughput TCR immunosequencing, statistical association of individual TCRs with disease status, and machine learning. All discovery cohort repertoires had been generated using a single sequencing platform. Along with the approximately 620-subject first cohort, a separate validation cohort of over 90 different subjects was used. On average, 235,054 unique TCR beta nucleotide sequences were sequenced per donor among 350 to 400 genotyped donors of the cohort, with 15% to 20% of those sequences being non-productive. An earlier analysis of approximately 580 of the donors used high-throughput TCR beta sequencing to judge whether each TCR beta V gene segment behaved as functional or pseudogenic. An early release covering 550 to 700 HLA-typed donors comprised about 310 gigabases of sequencing data and tens of millions of unique TCR sequences. To study patterns of TCR occurrence, a later analysis re-analyzed previously published TCR beta repertoires from several hundred donors and added high-resolution HLA genotyping. The aim of the study was to test whether cataloging public T cell receptors could identify signatures of past pathogen exposure. Donor age, sex, ethnicity and CMV serostatus were collected together with the repertoire data. The investigation overall reported the following: According to a later analysis, parvovirus B19, influenza, CMV and Epstein-Barr virus appeared linked to several top co-occurrence clusters. Some IMGT-functional V segments, including TRBV6-2 and TRBV6-3, could not be told apart with the 87-base-pair reads, so those segments were excluded. In a later genetic analysis, a missense DCLRE1C variant was associated with V-gene and J-gene trimming of TCR beta chains, and the association was replicated in an independent cohort. Presence/absence analyses assumed roughly uniform sequencing depth across donors, an assumption that may not hold. Specific HLA alleles were associated with roughly 16,000 TCR beta sequences at a false discovery rate of 0.05 in a later analysis. The cohort was sequenced for TCR beta chains only, and without alpha or paired-chain data the features that could be detected were limited. An earlier analysis of approximately 570 of the donors showed that most TCR beta V segments appeared in productive rearrangements either about 90% or about 30% of the time, which broadly matched IMGT annotations. A cluster of highly shared sequence variants was judged likely to represent a technical artifact of the sequencing pipeline. According to a later analysis, most CMV-associated TCR beta chains appeared to be HLA-restricted, and the HLA associations seemed to be driven largely by CMV exposure. The study gave a list of around 170 TCR beta chains associated with cytomegalovirus. Correlated functional status among segregating V segments might reflect linkage disequilibrium, but an unknown experimental factor could not be ruled out. A few of the identified cytomegalovirus-associated TCR beta chains were confirmed in vitro to be specific for cytomegalovirus antigens. Strong co-occurrence of HLA alleles, especially DR and DQ, made assigning TCR associations to individual alleles difficult. In both the original and validation cohorts, the classifier was reported to diagnose cytomegalovirus status with high specificity and sensitivity. Because counts were too low, about 17 rarely observed V segments, including chromosome 9 orphons, were excluded from the earlier analysis of a few hundred of the donors. In a later analysis, the rate of TCR association differed among HLA loci, with DRB1 alleles having the most associated TCRs and HLA-C alleles having the fewest. The authors suggested that the approach could potentially be generalized to other disease states and immunological phenotypes. A further reported finding was that TCR beta sequences accurately predicted the HLA-A and HLA-B alleles for most subjects in the first cohort. Across donors, most TCR sequences were observed very rarely, whereas some public TCRs were present in many individuals. A later genetic analysis reported fewer N-insertions in productive TCRs among donors in an Asian-associated ancestry cluster than the roughly 640-donor mean. For the cohort, immune exposure information was limited to CMV serostatus. In a later analysis, HLA-associated TCR beta chains showed more clonal expansion and lower generation probabilities than non-associated chains that were equally common. Because HLA typing was unavailable for some donors at each locus, only the typed subset was used in association tests.

The cohort consisted of 650 to 700 healthy bone marrow donors. Cohort members were all nominally healthy when sampled, although unrecorded immune exposures were likely present. The donor tested CMV seronegative and was one of the 352 seronegative cohort members. A peripheral blood sample was provided by each donor, and peripheral blood mononuclear cells were used for TCR beta sequencing. Genomic DNA was extracted from the blood cell samples with the Qiagen DNeasy Blood Extraction Kit. As concerns this clone: Its antigen is not yet known. Within one base of it there is no much larger clone, and no base qualities were kept.

CDR3 length: 18 amino acids, cysteine to phenylalanine. Only CDR3 DNA remains: 54 bases, in frame from the first base. Library construction relied on the immunoSEQ multiplex PCR assay. A mixture of 60 forward primers for TCR Vbeta segments and 13 reverse primers for TCR Jbeta segments was used in the multiplex PCR. A multiplex PCR assay on genomic DNA amplified the CDR3 region of rearranged TCR beta genes. The amplified TCR beta libraries were sequenced on the Illumina HiSeq System as 87-base-pair reads. The published analysis was carried out like this. Across the roughly 670 repertoires, a later analysis counted tens of millions of unique TCR beta chains, roughly 11 million of which were shared by at least two donors. Raw reads were error-corrected and collapsed into unique sequences by a nearest-neighbor algorithm in which closely related sequences were merged to remove PCR and sequencing errors. Alignment of CDR3 sequences to IMGT reference sequences was used to assign V, D and J gene segments. For a sequence to be retained, a match of at least six nucleotides was required to both a V gene segment and a J gene segment. Rearrangements were classified as productive when the CDR3 lacked stop codons and remained in frame with V and J, and all other rearrangements were classified as non-productive. Following IMGT convention, CDR3 was defined as the stretch from the second conserved V-encoded cysteine up to the conserved J-encoded phenylalanine. The earlier analysis of about 570 of the donors excluded any sequence lacking an unambiguous match to a single V gene segment. In an earlier analysis of several hundred of the donors, V segments were called functional above 56.7% productive rearrangements and were called segregating when the between-donor standard deviation exceeded 5%. To diagnose cytomegalovirus status from the catalog of TCR beta chain sequences, a statistical classification framework was built. A later analysis assigned V and J genes by comparing TCR nucleotide sequences with IMGT/GENE-DB human TR gene sequences. In a later analysis, CDR3 sequences and most-parsimonious VDJ recombination scenarios were assigned using the TCRdist pipeline. In a later analysis, each TCR beta chain was defined by its CDR3 amino acid sequence together with its V-gene family, and reads lacking a unique V-gene family were excluded. As a way to deal with suspected cross-contamination and a sequencing artifact, a later analysis dropped 450 to 600 nucleotide sequences that were highly shared and had low generation probability. A later analysis calculated a clonal expansion index for each public chain from normalized within-repertoire ranks of inferred template counts. A later analysis computed generation probabilities with a VDJ recombination model fitted to out-of-frame rearrangements, and checked the results against IGoR. In a later analysis, hypergeometric tests were used to score TCR-TCR, TCR-HLA and TCR-CMV co-occurrence, with a repertoire-size bias correction applied to TCR pairs. In a later analysis, false discovery rates were estimated by permuting HLA or CMV assignments 20 times. In a later analysis, co-occurring TCRs were grouped using DBSCAN, with TCRdist sequence similarity added in when clustering inside HLA-allele-positive subsets. Repertoires with fewer than 30,000 or more than 120,000 public chains were left out of co-occurrence clustering, as were a handful of repertoires with anomalous nucleotide sharing. TCRdb mirrors the immuneACCESS table, restricted to in-frame sequences. Some clones are absent from its copies; in checked studies, under half trace to an unresolved V gene, and the reason for the others is unknown. V and J calls and clone size are those listed in that table; D and trimming were worked out from the DNA. The sample yields 90,000 to 100,000 clones; roughly 70% were counted once. Of the sample, 2% to 2.5% falls within the top ten clones.

Sequences were obtained from PBMCs. The receptor comes from a man aged 50 to 60 in good health and CMV-seronegative. The sequence is built from TRBV21-1 and TRBJ2-7; TRBD2 is taken as the D call from the table, unchecked against the DNA. TRBV21-1 is a documented pseudogene. The bases are TGTGCCAGCAGCAAAGTTCGAAGGCGGGGAGTCTACTCCTACGAGCAGTACTTC. Its product reads: CASSKVRRRGVYSYEQYF.